The 16 T cell receptor beta chains given below trace back to one sample, sequenced in a study of early T cells in non-severe SARS-CoV-2 infection. TCRdb reprocessed the 5' RACE reads with MiXCR, giving one entry per CDR3 protein. The table includes tens of thousands of distinct CDR3 sequences, about 6.5% detected once. Sequenced: whole blood. The receptors were sampled from an adult who was a healthcare worker with PCR-confirmed SARS-CoV-2 infection or an uninfected control (not recorded which).

In this sample, this clonotype turned up many times. J is TRBJ2-3 and V is TRBV12-3 or TRBV12-4; TRBD1 agrees at 10 bases. V was pared by 5 bases and J by 5 bases, with 10 bases of the junction left unmatched. There are 16 residues in the CDR3. DNA of the CDR3: TGTGCCAGCAGTCGTATCCGGACAGGGGGTATAGATACGCAGTATTTT. Amino acid sequence: CASSRIRTGGIDTQYF.

V gene TRBV29-1 combines with J gene TRBJ1-2; 7 bases map to TRBD1. Trimming at V came to 7 bases and at J to 4 bases, leaving 6 bases not matched to a gene. There are 12 residues in the CDR3. The germline V gene encodes CDR1 SQVTM and CDR2 ANQGSEA. CDR3 protein: CSALQGSYGYTF. The CDR3 nucleotides read TGCAGCGCTTTACAGGGGAGCTATGGCTACACCTTC.

This clonotype showed up many times. The chain recombines TRBV4-1 with TRBJ1-2; no clear D. CDR3 length: 14 residues. Germline CDR1 reads MGHRA; CDR2 reads YSYEKL. Deletions cut 4 bases from V and 3 bases from J, with 12 bases between. CDR3 coding DNA: TGCGCCAGCAGCCTACGACATGTGGACTATGGCTACACCTTC. This gives the protein CASSLRHVDYGYTF.

This clonotype has ten or more counts. The rearrangement links TRBV25-1 to TRBJ1-6; a possible D gene is TRBD1 (5 bases). This CDR3 is 14 amino acids long. The V gene's germline CDR1 is MGHDK and CDR2 SYGVNS. Trimming stripped 2 bases from V and 7 bases from J, with 9 bases between. For the CDR3, the DNA is TGTGCCAGCAGTGAAGCAGGGATGAATTCACCCCTCCACTTT. This sequence encodes CASSEAGMNSPLHF.

This clonotype appeared many times. The rearrangement uses TRBV19 and TRBJ2-1; weak D call: TRBD2 (5 bases). V dropped 3 bases and J dropped 3 bases, with 15 bases sitting between them. The V gene's germline CDR1 is LNHDA and CDR2 SQIVND (reference sequence). CDR3 length: 16 amino acids. The DNA for the CDR3 is TGTGCCAGTAGTATCGGACGGGATCTGGTCTACAATGAGCAGTTCTTC. Its translation is CASSIGRDLVYNEQFF.

This clonotype was detected many times. The chain joins TRBV9 to TRBJ2-3; the D gene is possibly TRBD2 (5 bases). From germline, CDR1 is SGDLS and CDR2 YYNGEE. V lost 1 base, J lost 4 bases, and 13 bases lay in between. The CDR3 runs to 15 residues. CDR3 DNA: TGTGCCAGCAGCGTATGGGCCTTGGGAGCAGATACGCAGTATTTT. It yields the protein CASSVWALGADTQYF.

This clonotype occurred many times. CDR3 loop: CSASGSSYEQYF. The CDR3 DNA reads as TGCAGTGCTAGCGGGAGCTCCTACGAGCAGTACTTC. The chain is built from TRBV20-1 and TRBJ2-7; tentative D call: TRBD2 (6 bases). The CDR3 runs to 12 residues. Germline loops: CDR1 DFQATT, CDR2 SNEGSKA (reference sequence). V was clipped by 3 bases and J by 0 bases, with 6 bases between them.

This clonotype was seen at least ten times. This chain connects TRBV2 to TRBJ2-1; 7 bases are shared with TRBD2. With 5 bases clipped from V and 6 bases from J, the junction kept 7 bases outside the gene matches. The CDR3 runs 14 residues. Germline CDR1 SNHLY, CDR2 FYNNEI. Here the CDR3 DNA reads TGTGCCAGCAGTCTTGGCGGGAGAATCAATGAGCAGTTCTTC. Residues: CASSLGGRINEQFF.

On this clonotype: With a much larger clone just one base away, this may be a read error. The chain links TRBV3-1 to TRBJ2-7, with 12 bases that match TRBD1. J was trimmed by 5 bases and V by 4 bases; bases with no gene match: 9. The V gene's germline CDR1 is LGHDT and CDR2 YNNKEL (reference sequence). This CDR3 has 16 residues. CDR3 loop: CASSLSAGTGGDEQYF. The CDR3 DNA follows: TGTGCCAGCAGCCTAAGCGCCGGGACAGGGGGCGACGAGCAGTACTTC.

This clonotype has ten or more counts. The V and J genes are TRBV11-2 and TRBJ2-1; 8 nucleotides agree with TRBD1. CDR1 and CDR2 (germline): SGHAT, FQNNGV. CDR3 length: 15 residues. V lost 3 bases to trimming and J lost 3 bases; unmatched junction nucleotides: 4. This CDR3 reads CASSFRDRNYNEQFF. In nucleotides, the CDR3 is TGTGCCAGCAGCTTCCGGGACAGGAACTACAATGAGCAGTTCTTC.

This clonotype was counted at least ten times. The J gene is TRBJ2-3, the V gene TRBV10-3; D is possibly TRBD1 (7 bases). CDR1 and CDR2 from the germline V gene are ENHRY and SYGVKD. The CDR3 is made up of 15 amino acids. V was shortened by 8 bases and J by 0 bases, with 15 bases between the two germline ends. DNA of the CDR3: TGTGCCATCTTGAGACAGGGAGGTAGCACAGATACGCAGTATTTT. Protein product: CAILRQGGSTDTQYF.

Here the CDR3 reads CASSRSNFGQFF. The CDR3 DNA sequence: TGTGCCAGCAGCCGGAGTAACTTCGGGCAGTTCTTC. This rearrangement joins TRBV11-2 to TRBJ2-1; D call uncertain. CDR3 length equals 12 residues. CDR1 is SGHAT and CDR2 is FQNNGV in the germline V gene. V was clipped by 5 bases and J by 12 bases, with 14 bases between them.

This chain links TRBV12-3 or TRBV12-4 with TRBJ2-5; 14 nucleotides match TRBD2. V trimming: 5 bases; J trimming: 1 base; junction bases outside the gene matches: 3. The CDR3 spans 16 residues. The CDR3 DNA follows: TGTGCCAGCAGTCCGACTAGCGGGGGGGCCCAAGAGACCCAGTACTTC. Translation: CASSPTSGGAQETQYF.

This clonotype has more than one count but fewer than ten. The V call is TRBV9, the J call TRBJ2-3, with a possible D match to TRBD1 (6 bases). Germline V lookup: CDR1 SGDLS, CDR2 YYNGEE. Between the trimmed V and J ends, which lost 2 bases and 2 bases, there was a span of 12 bases. The CDR3 spans 15 residues. CDR3 sequence (DNA): TGTGCCAGCAGCGTGGGTTGGGGGCCCACAGATACGCAGTATTTT. It yields the protein CASSVGWGPTDTQYF.

This clonotype appeared many times. This chain links TRBV7-6 with TRBJ1-1; maybe TRBD1 (5 bases). The germline V gene encodes CDR1 SGHVS and CDR2 FNYEAQ. The germline V and J ends were trimmed by 0 bases and 7 bases, with 12 bases remaining between them. CDR3 length equals 14 residues. The CDR3 is CASSLAGGGDEAFF. In nucleotides, the CDR3 is TGTGCCAGCAGCTTAGCCGGGGGGGGTGATGAAGCTTTCTTT.

The table lists this clonotype with a few counts. The CDR3 protein is CSAPGQYNEKLFF. CDR3 in DNA: TGCAGTGCTCCGGGACAGTATAATGAAAAACTGTTTTTT. This chain connects TRBV20-1 to TRBJ1-4; 7 bases align to TRBD1. CDR1 is DFQATT, CDR2 SNEGSKA, per germline (reference sequence). CDR3 length equals 13 residues. After removal of 5 bases from V and 4 bases from J, the junction contained 4 bases not matched to a gene.